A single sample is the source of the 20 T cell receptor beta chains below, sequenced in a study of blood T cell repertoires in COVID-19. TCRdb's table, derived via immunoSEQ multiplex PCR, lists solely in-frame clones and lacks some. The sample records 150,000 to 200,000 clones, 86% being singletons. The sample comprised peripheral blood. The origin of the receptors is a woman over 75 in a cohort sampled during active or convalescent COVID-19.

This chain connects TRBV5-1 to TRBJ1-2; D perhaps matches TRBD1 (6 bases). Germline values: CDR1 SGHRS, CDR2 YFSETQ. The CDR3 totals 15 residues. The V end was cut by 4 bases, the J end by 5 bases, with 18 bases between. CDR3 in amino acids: CASSPSGGLGYGYTF. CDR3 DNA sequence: TGCGCCAGCAGCCCGAGCGGGGGCCTGGGGTATGGCTACACCTTC.

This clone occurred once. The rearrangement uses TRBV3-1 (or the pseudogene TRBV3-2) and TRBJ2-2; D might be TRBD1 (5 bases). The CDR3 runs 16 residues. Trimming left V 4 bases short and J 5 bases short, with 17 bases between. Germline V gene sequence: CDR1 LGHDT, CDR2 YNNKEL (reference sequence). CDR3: CASSRGSGWRTGELFF. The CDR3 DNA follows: TGTGCCAGCAGCCGGGGTTCAGGGTGGCGGACCGGGGAGCTGTTTTTT.

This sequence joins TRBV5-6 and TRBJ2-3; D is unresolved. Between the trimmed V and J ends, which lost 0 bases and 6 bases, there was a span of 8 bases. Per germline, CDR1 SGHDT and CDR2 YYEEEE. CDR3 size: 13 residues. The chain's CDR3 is CASSLGLSDTQYF. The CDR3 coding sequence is TGTGCCAGCAGCTTGGGACTGTCTGATACGCAGTATTTT.

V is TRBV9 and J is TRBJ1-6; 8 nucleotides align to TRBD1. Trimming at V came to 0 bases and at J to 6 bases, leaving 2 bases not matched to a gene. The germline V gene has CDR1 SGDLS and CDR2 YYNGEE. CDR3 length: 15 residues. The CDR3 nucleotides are TGTGCCAGCAGCGTAGCGGACAGGGTTAATTCACCCCTCCACTTT. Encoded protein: CASSVADRVNSPLHF.

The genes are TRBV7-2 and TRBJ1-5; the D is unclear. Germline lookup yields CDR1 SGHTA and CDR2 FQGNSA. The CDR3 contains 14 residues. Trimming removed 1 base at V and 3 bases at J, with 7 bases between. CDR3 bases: TGTGCCAGCAGCTTAGTAGTGAACAATCAGCCCCAGCATTTT. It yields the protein CASSLVVNNQPQHF.

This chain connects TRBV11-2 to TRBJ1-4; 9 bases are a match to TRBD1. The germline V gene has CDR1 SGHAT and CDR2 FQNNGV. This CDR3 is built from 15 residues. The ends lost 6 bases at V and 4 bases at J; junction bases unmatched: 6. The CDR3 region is CASSFGTGINEKLFF. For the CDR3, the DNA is TGTGCCAGCAGTTTCGGGACAGGGATTAATGAAAAACTGTTTTTT. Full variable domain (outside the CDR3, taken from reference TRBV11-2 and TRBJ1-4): EAGVAQSPRYKIIEKRQSVAFWCNPISGHATLYWYQQILGQGPKLLIQFQNNGVVDDSQLPKDRFSAERLKGVDSTLKIQPAKLEDSAVYLCASSFGTGINEKLFFGSGTQLSVL.

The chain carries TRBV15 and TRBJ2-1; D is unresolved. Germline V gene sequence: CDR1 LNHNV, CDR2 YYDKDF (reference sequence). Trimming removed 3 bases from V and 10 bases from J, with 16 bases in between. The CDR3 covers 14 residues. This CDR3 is CATSRDIGPYEQFF. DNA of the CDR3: TGTGCCACCAGCAGGGATATTGGGCCATACGAGCAGTTCTTC.

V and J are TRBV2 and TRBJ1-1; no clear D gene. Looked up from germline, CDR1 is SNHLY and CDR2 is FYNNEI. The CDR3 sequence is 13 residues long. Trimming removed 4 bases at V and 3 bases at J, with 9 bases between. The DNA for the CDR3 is TGTGCCAGCAGTGGAAACGGGGACACTGAAGCTTTCTTT. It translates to CASSGNGDTEAFF.

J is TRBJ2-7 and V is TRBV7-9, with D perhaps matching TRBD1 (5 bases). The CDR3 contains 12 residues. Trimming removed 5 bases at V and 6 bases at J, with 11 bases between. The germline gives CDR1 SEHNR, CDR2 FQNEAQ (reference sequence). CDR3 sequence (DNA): TGTGCCAGCAGCATCTCAAGGGGCGAGCAGTACTTC. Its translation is CASSISRGEQYF. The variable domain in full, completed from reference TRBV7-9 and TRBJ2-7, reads DTGVSQNPRHKITKRGQNVTFRCDPISEHNRLYWYRQTLGQGPEFLTYFQNEAQLEKSRLLSDRFSAERPKGSFSTLEIQRTEQGDSAMYLCASSISRGEQYFGPGTRLTVT.

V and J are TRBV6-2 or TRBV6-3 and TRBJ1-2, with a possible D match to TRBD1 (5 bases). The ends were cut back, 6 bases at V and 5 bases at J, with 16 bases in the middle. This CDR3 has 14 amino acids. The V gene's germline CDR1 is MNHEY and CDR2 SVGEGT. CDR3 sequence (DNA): TGTGCCAGCAGCCTCCCACAGGTCGCTTATGGCTACACCTTC. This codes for CASSLPQVAYGYTF.

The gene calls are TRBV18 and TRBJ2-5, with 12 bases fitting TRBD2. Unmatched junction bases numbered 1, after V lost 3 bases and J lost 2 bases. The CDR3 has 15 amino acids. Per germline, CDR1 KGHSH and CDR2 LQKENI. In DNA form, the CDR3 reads TGTGCCAGCTCACCTGGACTAGCGGGACAAGAGACCCAGTACTTC. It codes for CASSPGLAGQETQYF.

In nucleotides, the CDR3 is TGTGCCAGCAGCTTAGGGCATTACAAAAACATTCAGTACTTC. The encoded protein is CASSLGHYKNIQYF. The chain has TRBV7-2 and TRBJ2-4; unclear D gene. This CDR3 comprises 14 residues. V lost 1 base to trimming and J lost 3 bases, with 7 bases between them. The germline V gene encodes CDR1 SGHTA and CDR2 FQGNSA.

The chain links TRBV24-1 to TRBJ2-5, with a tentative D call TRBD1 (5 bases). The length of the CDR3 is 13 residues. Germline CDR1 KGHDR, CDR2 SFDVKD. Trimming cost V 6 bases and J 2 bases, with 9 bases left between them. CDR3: CATSRSGQETQYF. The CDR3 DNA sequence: TGTGCCACCAGTAGGTCAGGGCAAGAGACCCAGTACTTC.

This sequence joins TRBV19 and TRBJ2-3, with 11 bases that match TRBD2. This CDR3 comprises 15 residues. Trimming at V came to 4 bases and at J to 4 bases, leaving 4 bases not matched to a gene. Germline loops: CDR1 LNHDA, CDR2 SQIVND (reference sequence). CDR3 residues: CASSTGLAAADTQYF. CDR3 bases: TGTGCCAGTAGTACGGGACTAGCGGCAGCAGATACGCAGTATTTT.

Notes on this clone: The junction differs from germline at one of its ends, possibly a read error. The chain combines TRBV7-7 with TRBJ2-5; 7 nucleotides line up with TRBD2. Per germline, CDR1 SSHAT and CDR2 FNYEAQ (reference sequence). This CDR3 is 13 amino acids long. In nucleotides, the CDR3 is TGTGCTAGCAGCTACGGGGGAGGGGAGACCCAGTACTTC. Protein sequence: CASSYGGGETQYF.

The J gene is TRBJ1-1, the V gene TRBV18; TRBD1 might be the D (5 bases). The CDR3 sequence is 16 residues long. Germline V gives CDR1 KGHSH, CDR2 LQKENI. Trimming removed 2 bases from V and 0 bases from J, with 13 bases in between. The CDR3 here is CASSPWTQLMNTEAFF. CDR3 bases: TGTGCCAGCTCACCATGGACACAGCTTATGAACACTGAAGCTTTCTTT.

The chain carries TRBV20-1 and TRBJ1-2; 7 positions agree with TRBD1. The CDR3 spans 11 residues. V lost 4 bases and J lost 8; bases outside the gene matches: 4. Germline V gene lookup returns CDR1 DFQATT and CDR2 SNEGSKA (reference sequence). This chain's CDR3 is CSATDREGYTF. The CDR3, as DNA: TGCAGTGCTACCGACAGGGAGGGCTACACCTTC.

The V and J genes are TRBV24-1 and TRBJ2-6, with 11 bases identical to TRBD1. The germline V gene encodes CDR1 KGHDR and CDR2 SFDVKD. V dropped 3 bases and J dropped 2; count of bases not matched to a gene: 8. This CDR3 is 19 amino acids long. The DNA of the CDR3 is TGTGCCACCAGTGATCCCGGGACAGGGGGTAATACTGGGGCCAACGTCCTGACTTTC. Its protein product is CATSDPGTGGNTGANVLTF.

The CDR3 DNA reads TGTGCCAGCTCACCAACGGGGGGGCCCTACGAGCAGTACTTC. It encodes CASSPTGGPYEQYF. V usage is TRBV18 and J usage is TRBJ2-7; 8 positions agree with TRBD2. This CDR3 has 14 residues. The germline gives CDR1 KGHSH, CDR2 LQKENI. V trimming: 2 bases; J trimming: 2 bases; junction bases outside the gene matches: 2.

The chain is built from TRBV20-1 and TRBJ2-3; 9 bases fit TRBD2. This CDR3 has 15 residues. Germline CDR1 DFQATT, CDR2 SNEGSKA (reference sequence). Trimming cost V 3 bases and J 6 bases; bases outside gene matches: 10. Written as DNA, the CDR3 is TGCAGTGCTAGTCTGGCGGGAGGGCCCTCCGATACGCAGTATTTT. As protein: CSASLAGGPSDTQYF.